This TCR beta chain was identified during a study of shared clonotypes between healthy human individuals (dated by TCRdb to the early 2020s). In the study overall: Three men and two women, aged 18 to 49 years, made up the cohort. Per donor, three plates each were used for CD4 naive and CD4 memory, two for CD8 naive, and one for CD8 memory. To estimate repertoire size and how much clonotypes are shared between individuals, the study performed deep sequencing of blood TCR repertoires from five healthy adults. To increase sequencing depth and limit assay-specific biases, TCR repertoire library preparation and sequencing were carried out by different laboratories using diverse techniques. Between about 0.85 and 9.5 billion PBMCs per donor were obtained by leukapheresis.

Donors were healthy HIV-negative adults with no recently reported acute infections or vaccinations. All donors were Caucasian adults living in Nashville, Tennessee, USA. CD4+ T cells were enriched by magnetic negative selection, after which naive cells were positively selected on CD45RA and the negative fraction was taken as the memory subset. Blood was obtained by leukapheresis, after which PBMCs were separated by Ficoll-Histopaque density gradient centrifugation and cryopreserved in liquid nitrogen vapor phase. Analytical flow cytometry was used to check the purity and quantity of each magnetically sorted T cell population. From each sorted fraction, genomic DNA was isolated and quantified by UV absorbance on a Nanodrop 2000c. The CDR3 sequence holds 12 residues, the cysteine and phenylalanine included. The read is trimmed to its CDR3 DNA, 36 bases read in frame from base 1. CDR1 and CDR2, per the germline V gene, are SNHLY and FYNNEI. V and J lose 7 bases and 1 base, and a span of 7 bases separates them.

This clone has a handful of counts. What this receptor recognizes is not known. The record has no base qualities; no much larger clone is one base away. Using the deep immunoSEQ assay, multiplex PCR amplified TCR CDR3 regions from genomic DNA. Extracted genomic DNA from each cell subset was spread evenly across all wells of several immunoSEQ 96-well plates, with each plate serving as a replicate. Each replicate PCR for sorted subsets received about 200 ng genomic DNA, equal to 28,000 or so T cell genomes. Purified libraries were measured with a Qubit 3.0 fluorometer, size-checked on a Bioanalyzer 2100, and measured again with the KAPA Library Quantification kit. Every immunoSEQ 96-well plate was sequenced on a dedicated single-read 150-cycle Illumina NextSeq 550 flow cell. Per the source publication's procedure: The immunoSEQ output contained only junctional sequences without quality scores, so filtering could not match that applied to full-length reads. To assign V/J genes and CDR3, sequences were annotated against IMGT germline references using PyIR, a Python wrapper for IgBLAST v1.9. Reads with weak V/J assignments (E-value above 1e-6), missing CDR3, stop codons, out-of-frame junctions, or ambiguous translated residues were removed. V3J clonotypes were defined by identical inferred V gene, J gene, and CDR3 amino acid sequence. To compute the percentage overlap between repertoires, the number of shared unique clonotypes was divided by the size of the smaller repertoire. Repertoire richness was assessed with RTK rarefaction, the Chao1 estimator, and Recon v2.1 estimates of unobserved clonotypes. OLGA was used to compute generation probabilities for all TCRbeta clonotypes that the gDNA method yielded from a handful of donors. The table was pulled from immuneACCESS by TCRdb, which kept in-frame rearrangements only. Such tables lose some clones; where checked, under half of the loss comes from unresolved V genes, and the rest has no known cause. V, J and clone size reflect that table, while D and trimming were determined from the DNA. The sample table holds some 2 million clones, of which 90% to 95% were seen once. In total, the top ten clones hold 0.1% to 0.15% of the sample.

Broad study findings and their caveats: Because the study included only a small number of donors, the genetic and exposure-history diversity represented was limited. Compared with non-shared clonotypes, the clonotypes found in all four sorted-subset donors had higher generation probabilities. Pairwise subsampling led to the expectation that sequencing depth would affect the degree of clonotype sharing among donors. Sampling was restricted to blood, and TCR repertoires in tissue are likely to differ from TCR repertoires in blood. Even with the large sequencing depth, rarefaction of the sorted-subset datasets indicated that sequencing was incomplete. Sharing across several donors was observed for around 5% of naive CD4, over 3% of naive CD8, about 2.3% of memory CD4, and roughly 0.4% of memory CD8 clonotypes. Larger estimated clonotype richness was generally found for naive subsets than for memory subsets.

This receptor was identified in a man aged 18 to 29 in good health. Sequenced material: naive CD4+ T cells sorted from blood. The cell subset or site label, read with the paper, signifies: CD45RA+ positively selected. The chain links TRBV2 with TRBJ1-1; no D gene is confidently identified. The nucleotide sequence reads as follows: TGTGCCAGCAACGTGGGGAACACTGAAGCTTTCTTT. This codes for CASNVGNTEAFF.